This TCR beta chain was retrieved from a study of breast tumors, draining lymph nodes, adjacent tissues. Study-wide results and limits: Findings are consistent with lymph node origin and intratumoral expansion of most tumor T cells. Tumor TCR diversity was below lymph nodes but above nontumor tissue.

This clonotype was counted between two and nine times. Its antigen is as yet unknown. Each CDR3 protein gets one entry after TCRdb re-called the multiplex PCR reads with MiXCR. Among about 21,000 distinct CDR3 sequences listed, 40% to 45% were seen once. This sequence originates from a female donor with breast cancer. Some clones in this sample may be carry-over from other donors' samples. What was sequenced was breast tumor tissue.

The CDR3 protein is CASSQDSNRPGLLHF. The CDR3 region has the DNA TGTGCCAGCAGCCAGGACAGTAATCGACCGGGACTCCTCCACTTT. This chain uses TRBV14 with TRBJ1-6, with a weak D call TRBD1 (6 bases). Germline CDR1 SGHDN, CDR2 FVKESK. The V end lost 3 bases, the J end lost 15 bases, and 21 bases lay between the germline ends. The CDR3 consists of 15 residues.